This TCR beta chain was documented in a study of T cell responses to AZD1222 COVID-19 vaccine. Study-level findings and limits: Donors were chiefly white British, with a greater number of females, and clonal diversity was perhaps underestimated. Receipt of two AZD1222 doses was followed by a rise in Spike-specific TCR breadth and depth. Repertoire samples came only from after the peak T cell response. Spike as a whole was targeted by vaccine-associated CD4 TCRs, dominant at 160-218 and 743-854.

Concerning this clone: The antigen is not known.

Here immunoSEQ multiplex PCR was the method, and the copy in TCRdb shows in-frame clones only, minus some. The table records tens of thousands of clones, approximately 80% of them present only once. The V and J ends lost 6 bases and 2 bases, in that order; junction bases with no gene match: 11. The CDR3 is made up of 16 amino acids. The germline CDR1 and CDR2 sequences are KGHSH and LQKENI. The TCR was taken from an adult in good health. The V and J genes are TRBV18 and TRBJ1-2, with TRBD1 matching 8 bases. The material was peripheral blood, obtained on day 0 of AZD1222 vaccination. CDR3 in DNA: TGTGCCAGCTCCCTATCGACAGGGGAATCCAACTATGGCTACACCTTC. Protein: CASSLSTGESNYGYTF.